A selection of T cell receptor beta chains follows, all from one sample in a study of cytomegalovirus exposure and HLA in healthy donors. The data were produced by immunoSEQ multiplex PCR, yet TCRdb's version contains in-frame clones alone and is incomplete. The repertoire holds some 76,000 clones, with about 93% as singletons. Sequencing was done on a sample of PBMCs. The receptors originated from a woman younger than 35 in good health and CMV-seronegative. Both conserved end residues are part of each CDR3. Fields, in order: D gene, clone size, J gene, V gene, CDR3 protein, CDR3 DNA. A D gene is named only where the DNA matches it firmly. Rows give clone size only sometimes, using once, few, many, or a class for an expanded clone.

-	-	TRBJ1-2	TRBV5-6	CASSGTLQGAGYTF	TGTGCCAGCAGCGGAACCCTACAGGGCGCTGGCTACACCTTC
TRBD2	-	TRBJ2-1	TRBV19	CASSILAGVDNEQFF	TGTGCCAGTAGTATTCTAGCGGGAGTAGACAATGAGCAGTTCTTC
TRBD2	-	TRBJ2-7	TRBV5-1	CASSLWGTSGYEQYF	TGCGCCAGCAGCTTGTGGGGGACTAGCGGCTACGAGCAGTACTTC
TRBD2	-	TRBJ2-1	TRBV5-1	CASSPSVTGLGYNEQFF	TGCGCCAGCAGTCCCTCGGTTACGGGACTAGGCTACAATGAGCAGTTCTTC
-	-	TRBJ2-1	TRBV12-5	CASGPNSISYNEQFF	TGTGCTAGTGGTCCTAATAGCATCTCCTACAATGAGCAGTTCTTC
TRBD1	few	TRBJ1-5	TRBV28	CASRDTGGSNQPQHF	TGTGCCAGCAGAGACACAGGGGGCAGCAATCAGCCCCAGCATTTT
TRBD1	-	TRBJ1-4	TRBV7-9	CASSVTGTGALNEKLFF	TGTGCCAGCAGCGTAACCGGGACAGGGGCCTTAAATGAAAAACTGTTTTTT
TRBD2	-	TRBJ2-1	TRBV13	CASSPRGLASVNEQFF	TGTGCCAGCAGCCCGAGGGGACTAGCGAGTGTGAATGAGCAGTTCTTC
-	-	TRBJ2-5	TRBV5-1	CASRLRQETQYF	TGCGCCAGCAGGTTACGGCAAGAGACCCAGTACTTC
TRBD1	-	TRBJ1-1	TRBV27	CASRDWGQQNTEAFF	TGTGCCAGCAGAGATTGGGGACAGCAGAACACTGAAGCTTTCTTT
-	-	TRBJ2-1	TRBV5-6	CASSLTGSAGYNEQFF	TGTGCCAGCAGCCTGACAGGTTCTGCGGGTTACAATGAGCAGTTCTTC
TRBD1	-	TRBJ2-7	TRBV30	CAWSPGGYEQYF	TGTGCCTGGAGCCCAGGGGGTTACGAGCAGTACTTC
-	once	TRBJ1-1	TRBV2	CASSAGGGTEAFF	TGTGCCAGCAGTGCGGGGGGGGGAACTGAAGCTTTCTTT
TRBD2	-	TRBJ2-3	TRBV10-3	CAIGGLSSTDTQYF	TGTGCCATCGGGGGACTATCTAGCACAGATACGCAGTATTTT
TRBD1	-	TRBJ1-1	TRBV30	CAWSVQGFEAFF	TGTGCCTGGAGTGTACAGGGGTTTGAAGCTTTCTTT
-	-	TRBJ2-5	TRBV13	CASSLGTLQETQYF	TGTGCCAGCAGCTTAGGGACACTTCAAGAGACCCAGTACTTC
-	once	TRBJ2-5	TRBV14	CASGNSEGETQYF	TGTGCCAGCGGAAATAGCGAGGGAGAGACCCAGTACTTC
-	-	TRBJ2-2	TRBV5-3	CARSPQGTGELFF	TGTGCCAGAAGCCCACAGGGAACCGGGGAGCTGTTTTTT
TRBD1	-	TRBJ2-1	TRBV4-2	CASSQGQINEQFF	TGTGCCAGCAGCCAGGGACAGATCAATGAGCAGTTCTTC
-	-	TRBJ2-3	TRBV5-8	CASSFTGRGSTDTQYF	TGTGCCAGCAGCTTTACGGGGCGGGGAAGCACAGATACGCAGTATTTT